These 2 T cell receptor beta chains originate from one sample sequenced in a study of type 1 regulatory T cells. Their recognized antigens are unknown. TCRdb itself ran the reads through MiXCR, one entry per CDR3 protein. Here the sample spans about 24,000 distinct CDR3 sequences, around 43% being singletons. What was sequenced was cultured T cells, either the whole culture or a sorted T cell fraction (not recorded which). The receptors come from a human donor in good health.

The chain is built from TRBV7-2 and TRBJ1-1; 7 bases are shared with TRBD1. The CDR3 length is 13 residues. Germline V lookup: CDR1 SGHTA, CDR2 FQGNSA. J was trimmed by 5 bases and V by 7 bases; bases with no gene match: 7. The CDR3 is CASTAGGWTEAFF. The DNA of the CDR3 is TGTGCCAGCACAGCAGGGGGGTGGACTGAAGCTTTCTTT.

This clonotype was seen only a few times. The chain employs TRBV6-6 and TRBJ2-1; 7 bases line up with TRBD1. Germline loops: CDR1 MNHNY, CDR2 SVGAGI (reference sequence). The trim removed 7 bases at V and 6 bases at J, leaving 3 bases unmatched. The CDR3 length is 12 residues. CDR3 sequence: CASTWTGNEQFF. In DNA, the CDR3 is TGTGCCAGCACCTGGACAGGCAATGAGCAGTTCTTC.